The 27 T cell receptor beta chains reported below all come from one sample, sequenced in a study. TCRdb itself ran the 5' RACE reads through MiXCR, one entry per CDR3 protein. The sample comprises about 53,000 distinct CDR3 sequences, approximately 24% of which are singletons, and about 3% rests with the top ten. Sample: tumor-infiltrating naive CD4+ T cells sorted from the breast tumor. Subset indicated: naive CD4+ T cells, CD4+CD45RA+CD25-. These receptors were collected from a female donor with breast cancer.

This chain links TRBV7-3 with TRBJ1-1; a weak D match, TRBD1 (6 bases). The V and J ends lost 4 bases and 0 bases respectively, with 18 bases between them. Germline loops: CDR1 SGHTA, CDR2 FQGTGA. This CDR3 is 17 amino acids long. The CDR3 DNA is TGTGCCAGCAGCTCCGCCCCCTCGGACAGACTGAACACTGAAGCTTTCTTT. The encoded protein is CASSSAPSDRLNTEAFF.

This clonotype was detected a few times. The chain carries TRBV12-3 or TRBV12-4 and TRBJ2-2; 11 bases line up with TRBD2. Trimming at V came to 6 bases and at J to 7 bases, leaving 7 bases not matched to a gene. The CDR3 has 15 amino acids. CDR3: CASRLTSGTDGELFF. The CDR3 coding sequence is TGTGCCAGCAGGTTGACTAGCGGGACTGACGGGGAGCTGTTTTTT.

V is TRBV7-6 and J is TRBJ2-1; D ambiguous. This CDR3 comprises 13 residues. V was clipped by 4 bases and J by 12 bases, with 16 bases between them. Germline lookup yields CDR1 SGHVS and CDR2 FNYEAQ. The chain's CDR3 is CASSWSHNEGQFF. As DNA, the CDR3 is TGTGCCAGCAGCTGGTCCCACAATGAAGGGCAGTTCTTC.

In this sample, this clonotype turned up many times. The chain uses TRBV28 and TRBJ2-3, with 9 bases matching TRBD1. CDR3 length equals 16 residues. Germline V gene sequence: CDR1 MDHEN, CDR2 SYDVKM. Trimming took 5 bases from V and 3 from J; bases not matched to a gene: 9. The CDR3: CASSPHDRGRTDTQYF. The CDR3 nucleotides read TGTGCCAGCAGTCCCCACGACAGGGGGAGGACAGATACGCAGTATTTT.

The chain uses TRBV28 and TRBJ2-2; the D is unclear. From germline, CDR1 is MDHEN and CDR2 SYDVKM. The CDR3 is 11 amino acids. Trimming took off 4 bases at V and 8 bases at J, with 5 bases between the two ends. CDR3 sequence: CASSSRGELFF. CDR3 sequence (DNA): TGTGCCAGCAGTTCCAGAGGGGAGCTGTTTTTT.

The table lists this clonotype with a few counts. V gene TRBV20-1 combines with J gene TRBJ1-1; 7 bases are a match to TRBD1. V shed 2 bases, J shed 4 bases, and the junction held 10 bases outside the gene matches. Germline V CDR1 and CDR2: DFQATT, SNEGSKA (reference sequence). The CDR3 sequence is 15 residues long. In nucleotides, the CDR3 is TGCAGTGCTAGAAATCCCGGGGACAGATCCACTGAAGCTTTCTTT. As protein: CSARNPGDRSTEAFF.

The chain uses TRBV20-1 and TRBJ2-3, with 9 bases matching TRBD2. Germline CDR1 is DFQATT and CDR2 is SNEGSKA (reference sequence). V lost 6 bases, J lost 2 bases, and 12 bases stayed unmatched. CDR3 length: 16 amino acids. The CDR3, as DNA: TGCAGTGCACCCTCAGCGGGGGGCCTTACCACAGATACGCAGTATTTT. Protein product: CSAPSAGGLTTDTQYF.

The chain employs TRBV20-1 and TRBJ1-1; D gene unclear. The germline V gene encodes CDR1 DFQATT and CDR2 SNEGSKA (reference sequence). The CDR3 is made up of 14 amino acids. Deletions cut 5 bases from V and 5 bases from J, with 18 bases between. This CDR3 is CSASTGSVGTEAFF. The CDR3 region has the DNA TGCAGTGCTTCGACCGGGAGCGTAGGAACTGAAGCTTTCTTT.

As concerns this clonotype: A much larger clone lies one base from this, so it may be a read error. This rearrangement joins TRBV5-1 to TRBJ2-2; D is perhaps TRBD1 (6 bases). This CDR3 contains 14 residues. Germline CDR1 SGHRS, CDR2 YFSETQ. CDR3 sequence: CANSVPLGGGELFF. In DNA form, the CDR3 reads TGCGCCAACAGCGTCCCCCTAGGGGGCGGGGAGCTGTTTTTT.

The chain joins TRBV10-3 to TRBJ2-3; D gene ambiguous. Germline V gene data show CDR1 as ENHRY and CDR2 as SYGVKD. CDR3 size: 16 residues. V lost 4 bases and J 2 bases, leaving 16 bases between the germline ends. In DNA form, the CDR3 reads TGTGCCATCAGTGTTGGACGAAGTAGGATCACAGATACGCAGTATTTT. Translation: CAISVGRSRITDTQYF.

This sequence joins TRBV20-1 and TRBJ1-1; 9 bases line up with TRBD1. The CDR3 runs to 14 residues. J was trimmed by 1 base and V by 6 bases; bases with no gene match: 6. CDR1 and CDR2 (germline): DFQATT, SNEGSKA (reference sequence). CDR3 sequence (DNA): TGCAGTGCCCAGAGGACAGGGGCGAACACTGAAGCTTTCTTT. Residues: CSAQRTGANTEAFF.

This clonotype was counted only a few times. V and J are TRBV6-1 and TRBJ2-3; D might be TRBD2 (5 bases). Trimming stripped 6 bases from V and 0 bases from J, with 13 bases between. The germline gives CDR1 MNHNS, CDR2 SASEGT. This CDR3 is 15 amino acids long. CDR3 loop: CASRRGRVSTDTQYF. The CDR3 nucleotides read TGTGCCAGCAGAAGAGGGCGGGTTAGCACAGATACGCAGTATTTT.

The chain is built from TRBV4-2 and TRBJ1-1; D may be TRBD1 (5 bases). CDR3 length equals 16 residues. Trimming took 1 base from V and 2 from J, leaving 14 bases between them. The germline CDR1 and CDR2 sequences are LGHNA and YNFKEQ. CDR3 residues: CASSQGEGMVNTEAFF. CDR3 bases: TGTGCCAGCAGCCAAGGGGAGGGGATGGTAAACACTGAAGCTTTCTTT.

There are a few counts of this clonotype. V and J are TRBV7-2 and TRBJ2-1, with 7 positions matching TRBD1. Germline V gene sequence: CDR1 SGHTA, CDR2 FQGNSA. The CDR3 has 16 residues. The ends lost 4 bases at V and 4 bases at J; junction bases unmatched: 10. The CDR3 DNA reads as TGTGCCAGCAGCTCGAGACAGGGTTATCCTTACAATGAGCAGTTCTTC. Amino acid sequence: CASSSRQGYPYNEQFF.

The chain employs TRBV5-1 and TRBJ2-5; D might be TRBD1 (5 bases). Trimming left V 8 bases short and J 6 bases short, with 17 bases between. Germline CDR1 is SGHRS and CDR2 is YFSETQ. The CDR3 has 13 residues. The CDR3 DNA reads TGCGCCAGTACAGGCCCCTCCGTTAAGACCCAGTACTTC. This codes for CASTGPSVKTQYF.

The table lists this clonotype with many counts. The chain joins TRBV5-1 to TRBJ2-6, with D unresolved. Germline CDR1 is SGHRS and CDR2 is YFSETQ. Deletions cut 1 base from V and 10 bases from J, with 30 bases between. The CDR3 loop spans 20 amino acids. As DNA, the CDR3 is TGCGCCAGCAGCTTGATGTATGTGTCGGTCGGCCGGCAGGATAGTAACGTCCTGACTTTC. This sequence encodes CASSLMYVSVGRQDSNVLTF.

The chain joins TRBV11-2 to TRBJ1-3; D is uncertain. Trimming removed 7 bases from V and 0 bases from J, with 13 bases in between. Germline CDR1 reads SGHAT; CDR2 reads FQNNGV. This CDR3 comprises 15 residues. CDR3 bases: TGTGCCAGCAACTCCCCTAGAATCTCTGGAAACACCATATATTTT. Amino acids: CASNSPRISGNTIYF.

V and J are TRBV6-1 and TRBJ2-7; possibly TRBD1 or TRBD2 for D (6 bases each). The V end lost 7 bases, the J end lost 7 bases, and 17 bases lay between the germline ends. CDR3 size: 13 residues. Germline assignment: CDR1 MNHNS and CDR2 SASEGT. CDR3 protein: CASTLTLGGEQYF. For the CDR3, the DNA is TGTGCCAGCACTTTGACCCTAGGGGGGGAGCAGTACTTC.

This clonotype showed up just a few times. The V and J genes are TRBV7-2 and TRBJ2-5; D possibly corresponds to TRBD2 (7 bases). From germline, CDR1 is SGHTA and CDR2 FQGNSA. The V end lost 5 bases, the J end lost 1 base, and 17 bases lay between the germline ends. The CDR3 extends over 16 amino acids. In nucleotides, the CDR3 is TGTGCCAGCAGCCGGAAGGGGGGAGGGCTCCAAGAGACCCAGTACTTC. It yields the protein CASSRKGGGLQETQYF.

This clonotype showed up just a few times. The V call is TRBV6-1, the J call TRBJ1-5, with 7 nucleotides matching TRBD1. With 4 bases clipped from V and 1 base from J, the junction kept 4 bases outside the gene matches. Germline-derived CDR1 and CDR2 are MNHNS and SASEGT. This CDR3 spans 15 amino acids. The CDR3 bases are TGTGCCAGCAGTGTCCAGACAGGGAGCAATCAGCCCCAGCATTTT. It encodes CASSVQTGSNQPQHF.

With respect to this clonotype: The junction and the germline gene differ at one end; a read error may be behind it. V is TRBV7-3 and J is TRBJ2-1; the D gene is possibly TRBD1 (5 bases). CDR3 length equals 18 residues. CDR1 is SGHTA, CDR2 FQGTGA, per germline. CDR3 DNA: TGTGCCAGCAGCTTAACATCTCCTCTACAGGTGGGATACAATGGGCAGTTCTTC. Translating it yields CASSLTSPLQVGYNGQFF.

The chain is built from TRBV7-8 and TRBJ2-7; 8 bases fit TRBD2. The CDR3 length is 15 residues. Germline lookup yields CDR1 SGHVS and CDR2 FQNEAQ. Losses at the gene ends were 8 bases for V and 7 bases for J; bases not matched to a gene: 16. CDR3 sequence (DNA): TGTGCCAGCCGACTAGCGTACCCCCACTCTAGAGAGCAGTACTTC. Its protein product is CASRLAYPHSREQYF.

A few counts support this clonotype. This sequence joins TRBV19 and TRBJ2-7, with D possibly being TRBD1 (6 bases). Germline assignment: CDR1 LNHDA and CDR2 SQIVND (reference sequence). The CDR3 contains 13 residues. The germline V and J ends were trimmed by 4 bases and 4 bases, with 11 bases remaining between them. CDR3 nucleotide sequence: TGTGCCAGTAGTACTGGGACAAGATACGAGCAGTACTTC. Amino acids: CASSTGTRYEQYF.

This chain joins TRBV4-3 and TRBJ2-7; D is unclear. The CDR3 loop spans 13 amino acids. V gave up 0 bases and J gave up 3 bases, with 6 bases separating them. The germline V gene encodes CDR1 LGHNA and CDR2 YSLEER. This chain's CDR3 is CASSQEDGYEQYF. CDR3 bases: TGCGCCAGCAGCCAAGAGGACGGCTACGAGCAGTACTTC.

The chain employs TRBV6-2 or TRBV6-3 and TRBJ2-5, with D possibly being TRBD1 (6 bases). This CDR3 region has 14 residues. CDR1 MNHEY and CDR2 SVGEGT come from the germline V gene. Trimming took 7 bases from V and 3 from J, leaving 15 bases between them. DNA of the CDR3: TGTGCCAGCACCGAGGGTGGGGGCAAAGAGACCCAGTACTTC. It is translated as CASTEGGGKETQYF.

Turning to this clonotype: Given a much more abundant clone one base away, this may be a read error. V and J are TRBV12-3 or TRBV12-4 and TRBJ2-7, with D possibly TRBD2 on 6 matching bases. Trimming took 8 bases from V and 0 from J, leaving 8 bases between them. The CDR3 has 12 residues. The CDR3 loop reads CASRDCSYEQYF. CDR3 bases: TGTGCCAGCCGGGACTGCTCCTACGAGCAGTACTTC.

In the case of this clonotype: Relative to the germline gene, one junction end is altered; a read error may explain this. The chain recombines TRBV20-1 with TRBJ2-1; a weak D match, TRBD2 (5 bases). Germline V gene lookup returns CDR1 DFQATT and CDR2 SNEGSKA (reference sequence). The CDR3 is 11 residues long. The CDR3, as DNA: TGCAGTTCTAGCCCCCGGGTAGATTGGATCTTC. This translates into CSSSPRVDWIF.